The 25 T cell receptor beta chains below all came from one sample that was sequenced in a study of pediatric ulcerative colitis. This table comes from immunoSEQ multiplex PCR, and its TCRdb copy is limited to in-frame clones, with some not included. The table includes roughly 37,000 clones, roughly 85% detected once. The material sequenced was blood. All receptors come from a girl under 18 with moderate ulcerative colitis.

This chain joins TRBV7-9 and TRBJ2-7; a weak D match, TRBD2 (5 bases). Germline CDR1 and CDR2: SEHNR and FQNEAQ (reference sequence). This CDR3 has 13 amino acids. Between the trimmed V and J ends, which lost 5 bases and 2 bases, there was a span of 10 bases. This chain's CDR3 is CASSPVGAYEQYF. CDR3 coding DNA: TGTGCCAGCAGCCCAGTCGGGGCCTACGAGCAGTACTTC.

Concerning this clone itself: At one boundary the junction diverges from the germline segment, which might be a read error. The rearrangement links TRBV7-2 to TRBJ2-7; maybe TRBD1 (5 bases). Germline assignment: CDR1 SGHTA and CDR2 FQGNSA. The CDR3 has 15 amino acids. The CDR3: CAGSLRQGVSGEQYF. The DNA of the CDR3 is TGTGCCGGCAGCTTGAGGCAGGGCGTAAGTGGCGAGCAGTACTTC.

This rearrangement joins TRBV14 to TRBJ2-2; D might be TRBD1 (5 bases). Looked up from germline, CDR1 is SGHDN and CDR2 is FVKESK. Trimming removed 4 bases from V and 4 bases from J, with 7 bases in between. The CDR3 is made up of 13 amino acids. CDR3 nucleotides: TGTGCCAGCAGCCGACAGTTCACCGGGGAGCTGTTTTTT. It codes for CASSRQFTGELFF. Complete variable domain (other parts from reference TRBV14 and TRBJ2-2): EAGVTQFPSHSVIEKGQTVTLRCDPISGHDNLYWYRRVMGKEIKFLLHFVKESKQDESGMPNNRFLAERTGGTYSTLKVQPAELEDSGVYFCASSRQFTGELFFGEGSRLTVL.

The chain is built from TRBV5-1 and TRBJ2-2, with D unresolved. V gave up 0 bases and J gave up 0 bases, with 3 bases separating them. Germline loops: CDR1 SGHRS, CDR2 YFSETQ. The CDR3 length is 14 residues. CDR3 loop: CASSLDSNTGELFF. The CDR3 DNA follows: TGCGCCAGCAGCTTGGATTCGAACACCGGGGAGCTGTTTTTT.

This CDR3 reads CASSPEGNTEAFF. CDR3 nucleotide sequence: TGTGCCAGCTCACCAGAGGGGAACACTGAAGCTTTCTTT. The chain joins TRBV18 to TRBJ1-1; unclear D gene. Germline V gene data show CDR1 as KGHSH and CDR2 as LQKENI. The CDR3 extends over 13 amino acids. The germline V and J ends were trimmed by 2 bases and 1 base, with 5 bases remaining between them.

V gene TRBV4-2 combines with J gene TRBJ2-1, with 11 bases identical to TRBD2. Trimming took 4 bases from V and 9 from J; bases not matched to a gene: 11. CDR3 length: 16 amino acids. Looked up from germline, CDR1 is LGHNA and CDR2 is YNFKEQ. The CDR3 coding sequence is TGTGCCAGCAGCCTGGCCTTAGCGGGGGGGCTTACTGAGCAGTTCTTC. Translation gives CASSLALAGGLTEQFF.

The V call is TRBV30, the J call TRBJ1-2, with 11 positions matching TRBD1. V lost 3 bases, J lost 7 bases, and 7 bases stayed unmatched. The CDR3 spans 14 residues. Germline CDR1 is GTSNPN and CDR2 is SVGIG (reference sequence). CDR3 protein: CAWSSGQGAFGYTF. DNA of the CDR3: TGTGCCTGGAGCAGCGGACAGGGGGCATTTGGCTACACCTTC.

This chain links TRBV25-1 with TRBJ2-1; TRBD2 agrees at 9 bases. The CDR3 has 14 amino acids. J was trimmed by 9 bases and V by 4 bases; bases with no gene match: 7. Germline assignment: CDR1 MGHDK and CDR2 SYGVNS. DNA of the CDR3: TGTGCCAGCAGTGTCAGCGGGGGGTCGGGTGAGCAGTTCTTC. It specifies CASSVSGGSGEQFF.

The V gene is TRBV29-1, the J gene TRBJ2-7; the D gene is possibly TRBD1 (5 bases). CDR1 and CDR2 (germline): SQVTM, ANQGSEA. CDR3 length equals 14 residues. V shed 3 bases and J shed 3 bases, with 15 bases lying between them. CDR3 in DNA: TGCAGCGTTGATGTCCAGGGTCAAGGCTACGAGCAGTACTTC. This encodes CSVDVQGQGYEQYF.

V is TRBV19 and J is TRBJ2-1; 12 positions agree with TRBD1. Unmatched junction bases numbered 9, after V lost 6 bases and J lost 9 bases. The CDR3 spans 15 residues. Looked up from germline, CDR1 is LNHDA and CDR2 is SQIVND (reference sequence). CDR3 loop: CASSLGTGGAGEQFF. CDR3 DNA: TGTGCCAGTAGCCTCGGGACAGGGGGCGCGGGTGAGCAGTTCTTC. The full variable domain, in which reference TRBV19 and TRBJ2-1 provide the parts outside the CDR3, is DGGITQSPKYLFRKEGQNVTLSCEQNLNHDAMYWYRQDPGQGLRLIYYSQIVNDFQKGDIAEGYSVSREKKESFPLTVTSAQKNPTAFYLCASSLGTGGAGEQFFGPGTRLTVL.

The sample holds one count of this clone. The gene calls are TRBV6-5 and TRBJ2-7; D is undetermined. Between the trimmed V and J ends, which lost 4 bases and 0 bases, there was a span of 13 bases. CDR3 length: 15 residues. Germline lookup yields CDR1 MNHEY and CDR2 SVGAGI. This CDR3 is CASSSRTVSSYEQYF. In DNA form, the CDR3 reads TGTGCCAGCAGTTCCCGGACCGTGAGCTCCTACGAGCAGTACTTC.

This sequence joins TRBV9 and TRBJ2-2; D is possibly TRBD1 or TRBD2 (5 bases each). Germline loops: CDR1 SGDLS, CDR2 YYNGEE. Trimming removed 0 bases from V and 5 bases from J, with 8 bases in between. CDR3 size: 14 residues. CDR3 amino acids: CASSVGDATGELFF. The CDR3 DNA is TGTGCCAGCAGCGTAGGGGACGCAACCGGGGAGCTGTTTTTT.

Within the sample, this clone is medium-sized. This sequence joins TRBV11-2 and TRBJ2-1; TRBD2 is a possible D gene (7 bases). V lost 1 base and J 3 bases, leaving 16 bases between the germline ends. Germline V gene lookup returns CDR1 SGHAT and CDR2 FQNNGV. CDR3 length: 17 amino acids. CDR3 sequence: CASSLGFGGPGYNEQFF. The CDR3 DNA is TGTGCCAGCAGCTTAGGATTCGGGGGGCCCGGCTACAATGAGCAGTTCTTC.

This clone has a single count. The V gene is TRBV11-1, the J gene TRBJ2-3, with D perhaps TRBD1 (6 bases). Between the trimmed V and J ends, which lost 3 bases and 3 bases, there was a span of 10 bases. This CDR3 is built from 14 residues. Per germline, CDR1 SGHAT and CDR2 FQDESV (reference sequence). CDR3 sequence (DNA): TGTGCCAGCAGCTTGCCAGGGGAAACAGATACGCAGTATTTT. This sequence encodes CASSLPGETDTQYF.

DNA of the CDR3: TGTGCCGCAGCTAGGTACACTGAAGCTTTCTTT. As protein: CAAARYTEAFF. The chain employs TRBV7-2 and TRBJ1-1; no reliable D call. Germline CDR1 is SGHTA and CDR2 is FQGNSA. The CDR3 runs to 11 residues. V was pared by 11 bases and J by 3 bases, with 10 bases between.

The genes are TRBV7-3 and TRBJ2-7, with D perhaps TRBD1 (6 bases). The CDR3 has 15 residues. Germline V CDR1 and CDR2: SGHTA, FQGTGA. The V gene lost 5 bases and the J gene lost 6 bases, with 20 bases spanning the gap. Written as DNA, the CDR3 is TGTGCCAGCAGCGCCTGGGGACACCCCCTTGCCGAGCAGTACTTC. Its protein is CASSAWGHPLAEQYF.

V is TRBV6-5 and J is TRBJ1-2; 8 bases align to TRBD1. Looked up from germline, CDR1 is MNHEY and CDR2 is SVGAGI. The V segment lost 2 bases and the J segment 3 bases; nucleotides outside the gene matches: 2. The CDR3 length is 14 residues. This chain's CDR3 is CASSYEQGDYGYTF. The CDR3, as DNA: TGTGCCAGCAGTTACGAACAGGGGGACTATGGCTACACCTTC.

The chain is built from TRBV30 and TRBJ1-1, with 7 nucleotides matching TRBD1. The ends lost 6 bases at V and 7 bases at J; junction bases unmatched: 11. The germline V gene encodes CDR1 GTSNPN and CDR2 SVGIG (reference sequence). The CDR3 is 13 residues long. The CDR3 here is CACETGASDEAFF. The DNA of the CDR3 is TGTGCCTGCGAAACAGGGGCTAGTGATGAAGCTTTCTTT. Filled out from reference TRBV30 and TRBJ1-1, the complete variable domain reads SQTIHQWPATLVQPVGSPLSLECTVEGTSNPNLYWYRQAAGRGLQLLFYSVGIGQISSEVPQNLSASRPQDRQFILSSKKLLLSDSGFYLCACETGASDEAFFGQGTRLTVV.

This sequence joins TRBV19 and TRBJ2-4; D assignment may be TRBD1 or TRBD2 (6 bases each). Trimming took off 1 base at V and 8 bases at J, with 12 bases between the two ends. The CDR3 totals 14 residues. Germline CDR1 reads LNHDA; CDR2 reads SQIVND (reference sequence). The CDR3 sequence: CASSIGGAADIQYF. CDR3 DNA sequence: TGTGCCAGTAGTATAGGGGGGGCGGCGGACATTCAGTACTTC.

The chain recombines TRBV7-9 with TRBJ2-7; D is possibly TRBD2 (5 bases). This CDR3 is built from 13 residues. Germline V gene sequence: CDR1 SEHNR, CDR2 FQNEAQ (reference sequence). V shed 3 bases and J shed 3 bases, with 9 bases lying between them. CDR3 in DNA: TGTGCCAGCAGCTTCGTGGGGAGCTACGAGCAGTACTTC. Protein product: CASSFVGSYEQYF.

The gene calls are TRBV9 and TRBJ2-6; D not resolved. The CDR3 is 13 amino acids. V was cut by 1 base and J by 4 bases, with 3 bases left in between. CDR1 and CDR2 (germline): SGDLS, YYNGEE. The CDR3, as DNA: TGTGCCAGCAGCGTACTCGGGGCCAACGTCCTGACTTTC. Protein: CASSVLGANVLTF.

The rearrangement joins TRBV5-8 to TRBJ2-7, with D tentatively TRBD1 (6 bases). The V end lost 2 bases, the J end lost 6 bases, and 21 bases lay between the germline ends. The CDR3 has 16 residues. Germline V gene sequence: CDR1 SGHTS, CDR2 YDEGEE. Written as DNA, the CDR3 is TGTGCCAGCAGCTTAAGTTATGGGACATCATTCCTCGAGCAGTACTTC. Its protein product is CASSLSYGTSFLEQYF.

The CDR3 DNA sequence: TGTGCCAGCAGCTTACCCGGGACAGGGAACGCTTTCTTT. Amino acid sequence: CASSLPGTGNAFF. The chain combines TRBV11-2 with TRBJ1-1, with 9 bases matching TRBD1. Germline V gene sequence: CDR1 SGHAT, CDR2 FQNNGV. Losses at the gene ends were 2 bases for V and 11 bases for J; bases not matched to a gene: 6. The CDR3 extends over 13 amino acids.

V and J are TRBV4-1 and TRBJ2-7; tentatively, D is TRBD1 (6 bases). This CDR3 comprises 15 residues. V was cut by 1 base and J by 2 bases, with 12 bases left in between. Germline lookup yields CDR1 MGHRA and CDR2 YSYEKL. The chain's CDR3 is CASSQGAGDTYEQYF. In DNA form, the CDR3 reads TGCGCCAGCAGCCAAGGGGCAGGGGACACCTACGAGCAGTACTTC.

The J gene is TRBJ1-1, the V gene TRBV27; D remains unclear. The CDR3 loop spans 14 amino acids. Deletions cut 5 bases from V and 1 base from J, with 11 bases between. Germline V gives CDR1 MNHEY, CDR2 SMNVEV (reference sequence). The CDR3: CASSPRDWNTEAFF. DNA of the CDR3: TGTGCCAGCAGTCCCAGAGACTGGAACACTGAAGCTTTCTTT.